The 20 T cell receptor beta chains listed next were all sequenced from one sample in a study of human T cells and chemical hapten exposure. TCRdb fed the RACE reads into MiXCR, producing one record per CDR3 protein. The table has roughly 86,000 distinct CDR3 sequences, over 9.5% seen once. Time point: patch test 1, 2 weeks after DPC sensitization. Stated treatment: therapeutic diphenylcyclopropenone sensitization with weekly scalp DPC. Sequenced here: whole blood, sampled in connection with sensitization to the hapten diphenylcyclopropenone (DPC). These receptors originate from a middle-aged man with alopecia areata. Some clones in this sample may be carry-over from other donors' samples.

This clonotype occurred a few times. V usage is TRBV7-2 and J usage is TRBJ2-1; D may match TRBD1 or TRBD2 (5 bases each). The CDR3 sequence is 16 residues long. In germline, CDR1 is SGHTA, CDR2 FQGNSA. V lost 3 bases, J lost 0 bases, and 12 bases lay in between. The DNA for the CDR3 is TGTGCCAGCAGCTTTGGTGGGGGTAGCTCCTACAATGAGCAGTTCTTC. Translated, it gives CASSFGGGSSYNEQFF. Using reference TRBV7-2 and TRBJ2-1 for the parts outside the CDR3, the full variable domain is GAGVSQSPSNKVTEKGKDVELRCDPISGHTALYWYRQSLGQGLEFLIYFQGNSAPDKSGLPSDRFSAERTGGSVSTLTIQRTQQEDSAVYLCASSFGGGSSYNEQFFGPGTRLTVL.

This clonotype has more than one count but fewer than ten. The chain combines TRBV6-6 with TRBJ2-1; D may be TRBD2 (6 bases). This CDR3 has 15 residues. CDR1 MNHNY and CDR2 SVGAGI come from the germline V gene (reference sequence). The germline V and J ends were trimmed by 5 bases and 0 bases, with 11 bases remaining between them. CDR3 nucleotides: TGTGCCAGCAGTCAAGCGGGTTCCTCCTACAATGAGCAGTTCTTC. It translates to CASSQAGSSYNEQFF.

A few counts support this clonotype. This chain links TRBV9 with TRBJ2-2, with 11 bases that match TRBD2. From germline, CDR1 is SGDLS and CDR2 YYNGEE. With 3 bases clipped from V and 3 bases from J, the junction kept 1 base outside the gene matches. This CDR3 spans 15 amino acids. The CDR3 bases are TGTGCCAGCAGCGGGACTAGCGGGTACACCGGGGAGCTGTTTTTT. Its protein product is CASSGTSGYTGELFF.

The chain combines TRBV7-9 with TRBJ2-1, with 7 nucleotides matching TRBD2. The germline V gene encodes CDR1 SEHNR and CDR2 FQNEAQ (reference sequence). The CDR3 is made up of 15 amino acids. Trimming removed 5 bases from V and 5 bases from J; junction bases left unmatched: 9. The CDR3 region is CASSPLSGVNNEQFF. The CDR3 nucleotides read TGTGCCAGCAGCCCGTTGAGCGGGGTGAACAATGAGCAGTTCTTC. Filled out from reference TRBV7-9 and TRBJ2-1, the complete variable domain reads DTGVSQNPRHKITKRGQNVTFRCDPISEHNRLYWYRQTLGQGPEFLTYFQNEAQLEKSRLLSDRFSAERPKGSFSTLEIQRTEQGDSAMYLCASSPLSGVNNEQFFGPGTRLTVL.

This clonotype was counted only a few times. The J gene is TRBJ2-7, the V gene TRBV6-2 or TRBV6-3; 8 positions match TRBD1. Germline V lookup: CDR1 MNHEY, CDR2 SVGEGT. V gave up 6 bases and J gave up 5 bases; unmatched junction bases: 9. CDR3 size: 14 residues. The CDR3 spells CASSPRTGTDEQYV. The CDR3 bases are TGTGCCAGCAGCCCCCGGACAGGGACGGACGAGCAGTACGTC.

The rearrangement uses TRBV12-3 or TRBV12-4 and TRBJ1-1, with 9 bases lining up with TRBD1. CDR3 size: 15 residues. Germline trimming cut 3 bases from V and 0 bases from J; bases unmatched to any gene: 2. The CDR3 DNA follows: TGTGCCAGCAGTTTGGGACAGGGCTTGAACACTGAAGCTTTCTTT. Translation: CASSLGQGLNTEAFF.

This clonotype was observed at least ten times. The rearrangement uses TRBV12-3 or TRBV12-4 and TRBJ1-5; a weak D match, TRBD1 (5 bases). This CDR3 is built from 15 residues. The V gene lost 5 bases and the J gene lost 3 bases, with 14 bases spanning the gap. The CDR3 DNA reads TGTGCCAGCAGTCTGTCTGGGGCGATCAATCAGCCCCAGCATTTT. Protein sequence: CASSLSGAINQPQHF.

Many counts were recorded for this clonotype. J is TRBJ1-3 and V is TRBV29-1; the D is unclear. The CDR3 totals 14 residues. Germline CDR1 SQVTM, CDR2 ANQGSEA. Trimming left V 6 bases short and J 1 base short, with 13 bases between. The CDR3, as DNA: TGCAGCGTGGTAGAAAACCTATCTGGAAACACCATATATTTT. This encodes CSVVENLSGNTIYF.

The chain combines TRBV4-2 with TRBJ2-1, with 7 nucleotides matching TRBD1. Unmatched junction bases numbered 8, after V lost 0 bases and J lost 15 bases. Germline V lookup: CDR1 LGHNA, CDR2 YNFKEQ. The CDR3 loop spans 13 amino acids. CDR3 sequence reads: CASSQDVWGQTFF. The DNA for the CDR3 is TGTGCCAGCAGCCAAGATGTGTGGGGACAGACGTTCTTC.

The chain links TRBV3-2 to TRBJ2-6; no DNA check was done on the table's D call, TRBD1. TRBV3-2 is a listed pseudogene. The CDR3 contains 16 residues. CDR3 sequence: CASSQERGTGANVLTF. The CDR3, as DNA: TGTGCCAGCAGCCAAGAGAGGGGAACTGGGGCCAACGTCCTGACTTTC.

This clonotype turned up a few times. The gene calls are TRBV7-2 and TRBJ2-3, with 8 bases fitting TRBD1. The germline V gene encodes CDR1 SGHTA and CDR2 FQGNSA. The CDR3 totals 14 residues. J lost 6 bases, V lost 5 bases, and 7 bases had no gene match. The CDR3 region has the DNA TGTGCCAGCAGCCGGGACAGGTTCGGGGATACGCAGTATTTT. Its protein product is CASSRDRFGDTQYF.

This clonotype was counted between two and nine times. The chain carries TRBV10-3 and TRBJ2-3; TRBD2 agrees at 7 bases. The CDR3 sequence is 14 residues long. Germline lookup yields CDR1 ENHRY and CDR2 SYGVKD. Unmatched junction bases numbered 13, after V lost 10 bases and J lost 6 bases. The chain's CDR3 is CATQLSGSGDTQYF. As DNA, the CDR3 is TGTGCCACCCAACTTAGCGGGTCAGGGGATACGCAGTATTTT.

CDR3 in amino acids: CASSLAVAQGNEQFF. DNA of the CDR3: TGCGCCAGCAGCTTGGCGGTAGCGCAGGGGAATGAGCAGTTCTTC. V and J are TRBV5-1 and TRBJ2-1; D may be TRBD1 (6 bases). Trimming removed 0 bases at V and 7 bases at J, with 14 bases between. Germline CDR1 is SGHRS and CDR2 is YFSETQ. The CDR3 runs to 15 residues. Full variable domain (missing parts from reference TRBV5-1 and TRBJ2-1): KAGVTQTPRYLIKTRGQQVTLSCSPISGHRSVSWYQQTPGQGLQFLFEYFSETQRNKGNFPGRFSGRQFSNSRSEMNVSTLELGDSALYLCASSLAVAQGNEQFFGPGTRLTVL.

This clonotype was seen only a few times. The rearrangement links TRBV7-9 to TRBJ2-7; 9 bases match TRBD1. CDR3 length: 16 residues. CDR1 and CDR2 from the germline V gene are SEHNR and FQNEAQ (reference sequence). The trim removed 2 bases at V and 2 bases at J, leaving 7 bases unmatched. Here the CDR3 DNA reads TGTGCCAGCAGCTTAAAACCGGGACAGGGAACCTACGAGCAGTACTTC. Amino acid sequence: CASSLKPGQGTYEQYF.

The CDR3 nucleotides read TGCGCCAGCAGTCAATCGCCCAGGGGGCACTGGGATTCACCCCTCCACTTT. Encoded protein: CASSQSPRGHWDSPLHF. The chain links TRBV23-1 to TRBJ1-6, with 8 positions matching TRBD1. TRBV23-1 is given ORF status, its function remaining uncertain. The CDR3 consists of 17 residues. The junction had 9 bases not matched to a gene; V was cut back by 0 bases and J by 8 bases.

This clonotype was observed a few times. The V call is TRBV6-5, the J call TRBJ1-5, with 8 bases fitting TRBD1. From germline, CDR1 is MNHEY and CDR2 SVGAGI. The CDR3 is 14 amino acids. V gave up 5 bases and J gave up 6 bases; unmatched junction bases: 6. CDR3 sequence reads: CASSTGGFGQPQHF. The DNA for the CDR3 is TGTGCCAGCAGTACAGGGGGTTTCGGTCAGCCCCAGCATTTT.

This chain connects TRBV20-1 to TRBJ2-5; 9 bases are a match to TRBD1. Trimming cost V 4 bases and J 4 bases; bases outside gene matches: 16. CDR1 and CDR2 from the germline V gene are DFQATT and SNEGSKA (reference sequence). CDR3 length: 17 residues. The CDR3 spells CSATRDRELNSGETQYF. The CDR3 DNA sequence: TGCAGTGCTACCCGGGACAGGGAGTTGAATTCGGGAGAGACCCAGTACTTC.

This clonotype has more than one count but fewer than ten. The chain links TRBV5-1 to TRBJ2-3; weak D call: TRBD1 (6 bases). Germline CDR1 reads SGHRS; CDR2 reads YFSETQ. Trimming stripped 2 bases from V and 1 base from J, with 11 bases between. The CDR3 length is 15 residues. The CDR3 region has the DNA TGCGCCAGCAGCTTAATACAGGGCGGCACAGATACGCAGTATTTT. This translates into CASSLIQGGTDTQYF.

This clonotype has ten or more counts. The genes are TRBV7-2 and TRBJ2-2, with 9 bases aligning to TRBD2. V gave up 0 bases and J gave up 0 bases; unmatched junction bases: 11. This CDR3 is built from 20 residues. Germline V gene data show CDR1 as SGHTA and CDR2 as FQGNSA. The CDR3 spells CASSLAATSGQFANTGELFF. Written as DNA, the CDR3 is TGTGCCAGCAGCTTAGCCGCGACTAGCGGCCAGTTCGCGAACACCGGGGAGCTGTTTTTT.

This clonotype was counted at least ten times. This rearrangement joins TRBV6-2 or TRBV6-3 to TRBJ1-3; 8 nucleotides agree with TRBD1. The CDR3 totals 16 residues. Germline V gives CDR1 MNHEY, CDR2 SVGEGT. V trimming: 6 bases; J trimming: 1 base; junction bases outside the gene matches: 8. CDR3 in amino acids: CASRRQGLSSGNTIYF. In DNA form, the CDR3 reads TGTGCCAGCAGACGACAGGGGCTATCGTCTGGAAACACCATATATTTT.